This TCR beta chain appears in the sequencing data of a study of identical twins. Study findings and constraints: Insertions were reduced in abundant cord blood beta clonotypes but not in memory repertoires.

Unique molecular identifiers were present on the cDNA, and a universal primer site came from template switching. One entry per CDR3 protein results from TCRdb running MiXCR on the 5' RACE reads. The table shows some 660,000 distinct CDR3 sequences, with roughly 8% occurring only once. The CDR3 spans 17 residues. V dropped 4 bases and J dropped 0; count of bases not matched to a gene: 8. CDR1 and CDR2 (germline): DFQATT, SNEGSKA (reference sequence). This clonotype was found many times. Its cognate antigen is unknown. These same data were also listed under a study on yellow fever vaccine responses in identical twins. That report adds: Reportedly, twins showed a vaccine T cell response that looked partly convergent and partly personalized.

This rearrangement joins TRBV20-1 to TRBJ2-1, with TRBD2 matching 11 bases. This TCR came from a woman aged 18-29 years in good health. The sequencing input was PBMCs. CDR3 loop: CSANSRTSGLSYNEQFF. CDR3 DNA sequence: TGCAGTGCTAACTCACGGACTAGCGGGCTCTCCTACAATGAGCAGTTCTTC.